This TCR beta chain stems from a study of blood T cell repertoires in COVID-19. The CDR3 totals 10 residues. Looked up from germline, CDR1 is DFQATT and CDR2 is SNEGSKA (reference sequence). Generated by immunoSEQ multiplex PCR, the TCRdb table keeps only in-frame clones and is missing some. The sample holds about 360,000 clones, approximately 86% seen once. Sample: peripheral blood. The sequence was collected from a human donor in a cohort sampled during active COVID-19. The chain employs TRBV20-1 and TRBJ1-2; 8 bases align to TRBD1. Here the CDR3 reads CQSGGDGYTF. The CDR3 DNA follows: TGCCAATCAGGGGGCGATGGCTACACCTTC.